One sample yielded the 29 T cell receptor beta chains listed below, sequenced in a study of shared clonotypes between healthy human individuals. Data came from immunoSEQ multiplex PCR; TCRdb stores just in-frame clones and leaves some out. The sample has about 2.1 million clones; about 94% are singletons. The naive CD8 fraction comprised CD45RO-negative cells positively selected for CCR7 and excluded terminally differentiated effector memory CD45RA+ cells. Specimen: naive CD8+ T cells from PBMCs. The receptors originated from a man aged 18 to 29 in good health. Some clones in this sample may be carry-over from other donors' samples.

The rearrangement uses TRBV7-6 and TRBJ2-7; D ambiguous. This CDR3 contains 13 residues. Between the trimmed V and J ends, which lost 5 bases and 2 bases, there was a span of 10 bases. Looked up from germline, CDR1 is SGHVS and CDR2 is FNYEAQ. The CDR3 nucleotides read TGTGCCAGCAGCCTCAGGCTTACCTACGAGCAGTACTTC. It is translated as CASSLRLTYEQYF.

This clone has a single count. The chain has TRBV6-5 and TRBJ2-7; no firm D call. CDR1 is MNHEY and CDR2 is SVGAGI in the germline V gene. This CDR3 is 13 amino acids long. Trimming shortened V by 1 base and J by 5 bases, and 9 bases separated the two germline ends. CDR3 sequence (DNA): TGTGCCAGCAGTTACTTCAGTAACCACGAGCAGTACTTC. It translates to CASSYFSNHEQYF.

The chain has TRBV12-2 and TRBJ2-7; the table names TRBD1, a call not compared with the DNA. TRBV12-2 is given as a pseudogene. The CDR3 spans 14 residues. The CDR3 sequence: CASRLVGPDYEQYF. For the CDR3, the DNA is TGTGCAAGTCGCTTAGTGGGCCCGGACTACGAGCAGTACTTC.

J is TRBJ1-1 and V is TRBV5-1; the D gene is possibly TRBD1 (5 bases). From germline, CDR1 is SGHRS and CDR2 YFSETQ. CDR3 size: 14 residues. V was clipped by 4 bases and J by 4 bases, with 14 bases between them. CDR3 nucleotides: TGCGCCAGCAGCCCGAGGAAGGGGATCACTGAAGCTTTCTTT. Encoded protein: CASSPRKGITEAFF. Using reference TRBV5-1 and TRBJ1-1 for the parts outside the CDR3, the full variable domain is KAGVTQTPRYLIKTRGQQVTLSCSPISGHRSVSWYQQTPGQGLQFLFEYFSETQRNKGNFPGRFSGRQFSNSRSEMNVSTLELGDSALYLCASSPRKGITEAFFGQGTRLTVV.

This sequence joins TRBV13 and TRBJ1-1; 11 bases map to TRBD1. Losses at the gene ends were 4 bases for V and 4 bases for J; bases not matched to a gene: 11. Germline loops: CDR1 PRHDT, CDR2 FYEKMQ (reference sequence). The CDR3 spans 17 residues. CDR3 DNA sequence: TGTGCCAGCAGCTCGGGACAGGGGGAGTCCCAACGCACTGAAGCTTTCTTT. Translated, it gives CASSSGQGESQRTEAFF.

The rearrangement links TRBV4-1 to TRBJ1-3; tentatively, D is TRBD1 (5 bases). CDR1 and CDR2 (germline): MGHRA, YSYEKL. With 1 base removed from V and 0 bases from J, the gap between germline ends came to 16 bases. The CDR3 is 18 amino acids. The CDR3 is CASSQVRDAPISGNTIYF. For the CDR3, the DNA is TGCGCCAGCAGCCAAGTCCGGGACGCACCTATCTCTGGAAACACCATATATTTT.

The chain employs TRBV7-9 and TRBJ2-1; tentative D call: TRBD1 (5 bases). The V end lost 5 bases, the J end lost 9 bases, and 17 bases lay between the germline ends. Germline V gene sequence: CDR1 SEHNR, CDR2 FQNEAQ (reference sequence). The CDR3 consists of 14 residues. CDR3 region: CASSPPEKGLEQFF. The DNA of the CDR3 is TGTGCCAGCAGCCCGCCCGAGAAGGGGCTTGAGCAGTTCTTC.

V is TRBV4-3 and J is TRBJ2-1; 12 bases fit TRBD1. The germline V gene has CDR1 LGHNA and CDR2 YSLEER. The V and J ends lost 1 base and 8 bases, in that order; junction bases with no gene match: 6. This CDR3 spans 16 amino acids. The CDR3 reads CASSQVAGQGADEQFF. CDR3 in DNA: TGCGCCAGCAGCCAAGTAGCGGGACAGGGGGCCGATGAGCAGTTCTTC.

The chain joins TRBV6-6 to TRBJ2-2, with D perhaps matching TRBD1 (6 bases). The CDR3 has 14 residues. CDR1 MNHNY and CDR2 SVGAGI come from the germline V gene (reference sequence). Trimming shortened V by 6 bases and J by 6 bases, and 14 bases separated the two germline ends. The CDR3 sequence is CASSLDRQAGELFF. The DNA for the CDR3 is TGTGCCAGCAGCCTTGACAGGCAGGCCGGGGAGCTGTTTTTT.

The V call is TRBV7-9, the J call TRBJ2-7; no firm D call. V was cut by 10 bases and J by 3 bases, with 13 bases left in between. Germline CDR1 reads SEHNR; CDR2 reads FQNEAQ (reference sequence). This CDR3 spans 12 amino acids. The CDR3, as DNA: TGTGCCACCTTGAACCAAAACTACGAGCAGTACTTC. Translating it yields CATLNQNYEQYF.

About this clone itself: Other nucleotide sequences from this sample produce the same CDR3. The chain has TRBV14 and TRBJ2-7; D gene ambiguous. Germline CDR1 SGHDN, CDR2 FVKESK. The CDR3 runs to 12 residues. Between the trimmed V and J ends, which lost 0 bases and 3 bases, there was a span of 3 bases. CDR3 amino acids: CASSQEGYEQYF. CDR3 sequence (DNA): TGTGCCAGCAGCCAAGAGGGCTACGAGCAGTACTTC.

The V call is TRBV4-1, the J call TRBJ2-1; either TRBD1 or TRBD2 may fit D (5 bases each). Germline CDR1 and CDR2: MGHRA and YSYEKL. This CDR3 has 13 amino acids. V was pared by 1 base and J by 9 bases, with 10 bases between. CDR3 DNA sequence: TGCGCCAGCAGCCAAGCGGGGACGGGTGAGCAGTTCTTC. Translation gives CASSQAGTGEQFF.

The chain is built from TRBV12-5 and TRBJ2-1; TRBD2 agrees at 12 bases. The germline CDR1 and CDR2 sequences are LGHNT and FRNRAP. J gave up 0 bases and V 7 bases, and 13 bases lay outside the gene matches. The CDR3 covers 19 residues. The CDR3 sequence is CASDSVRLAGGSSYNEQFF. CDR3 in DNA: TGTGCTAGTGATTCAGTCCGGCTAGCGGGAGGGAGCTCCTACAATGAGCAGTTCTTC.

The chain has TRBV28 and TRBJ2-3; D call uncertain. V gave up 2 bases and J gave up 6 bases, with 9 bases separating them. The CDR3 covers 13 residues. Germline V gene sequence: CDR1 MDHEN, CDR2 SYDVKM. As DNA, the CDR3 is TGTGCCAGCAGTTTAATCCCGATCGATACGCAGTATTTT. Protein sequence: CASSLIPIDTQYF. Complete variable domain (other parts from reference TRBV28 and TRBJ2-3): DVKVTQSSRYLVKRTGEKVFLECVQDMDHENMFWYRQDPGLGLRLIYFSYDVKMKEKGDIPEGYSVSREKKERFSLILESASTNQTSMYLCASSLIPIDTQYFGPGTRLTVL.

V and J are TRBV30 and TRBJ2-7; perhaps D is TRBD1 or TRBD2 (6 bases each). The germline gives CDR1 GTSNPN, CDR2 SVGIG (reference sequence). The ends were cut back, 2 bases at V and 1 base at J, with 12 bases in the middle. The CDR3 has 14 amino acids. The CDR3 nucleotides read TGTGCCTGGAGTTCGGGGGCCTTTTCCTACGAGCAGTACTTC. Translating gives CAWSSGAFSYEQYF.

This chain uses TRBV11-2 with TRBJ1-2; D is unclear. V was cut by 5 bases and J by 8 bases, with 18 bases left in between. The length of the CDR3 is 14 residues. Germline values: CDR1 SGHAT, CDR2 FQNNGV. CDR3 protein: CASSPTGNPMGYTF. The CDR3 nucleotides read TGTGCCAGCAGCCCAACCGGGAATCCTATGGGCTACACCTTC.

This chain joins TRBV4-3 and TRBJ2-7; D is perhaps TRBD1 (6 bases). V lost 3 bases, J lost 1 base, and 10 bases lay in between. This CDR3 contains 14 residues. CDR1 is LGHNA and CDR2 is YSLEER in the germline V gene. CDR3 in amino acids: CASSHRQGSYEQYF. Written as DNA, the CDR3 is TGCGCCAGCAGCCACAGGCAGGGGTCCTACGAGCAGTACTTC.

The genes are TRBV7-9 and TRBJ2-3; D perhaps matches TRBD1 (5 bases). V was clipped by 3 bases and J by 2 bases, with 9 bases between them. Germline CDR1 is SEHNR and CDR2 is FQNEAQ (reference sequence). CDR3 size: 14 residues. CDR3 sequence reads: CASSLSGITDTQYF. The CDR3 DNA follows: TGTGCCAGCAGCTTGTCAGGGATCACAGATACGCAGTATTTT. Full variable domain (remainder filled in from reference TRBV7-9 and TRBJ2-3): DTGVSQNPRHKITKRGQNVTFRCDPISEHNRLYWYRQTLGQGPEFLTYFQNEAQLEKSRLLSDRFSAERPKGSFSTLEIQRTEQGDSAMYLCASSLSGITDTQYFGPGTRLTVL.

Details on this clone: Other DNA sequences from this sample encode an identical CDR3 as well. This chain joins TRBV5-1 and TRBJ2-1; 10 bases fit TRBD1. Germline loops: CDR1 SGHRS, CDR2 YFSETQ. CDR3 length: 15 amino acids. V lost 4 bases, J lost 4 bases, and 5 bases stayed unmatched. The CDR3 sequence: CASSPDRGTYNEQFF. The CDR3 coding sequence is TGCGCCAGCAGCCCGGACAGGGGGACATACAATGAGCAGTTCTTC.

This clone was observed a few times. The chain employs TRBV6-5 and TRBJ1-5; D is undetermined. The V gene's germline CDR1 is MNHEY and CDR2 SVGAGI. The CDR3 extends over 12 amino acids. V was pared by 2 bases and J by 5 bases, with 4 bases between. This CDR3 is CASSYEDQPQHF. The CDR3, as DNA: TGTGCCAGCAGTTACGAGGATCAGCCCCAGCATTTT.

The V gene is TRBV4-1, the J gene TRBJ2-2; TRBD2 might be the D (6 bases). The germline V gene has CDR1 MGHRA and CDR2 YSYEKL. Trimming removed 5 bases at V and 2 bases at J, with 15 bases between. The CDR3 contains 16 residues. This CDR3 reads CASSYREPTNTGELFF. The DNA of the CDR3 is TGCGCCAGCAGCTACCGGGAGCCTACTAACACCGGGGAGCTGTTTTTT.

The chain links TRBV5-5 to TRBJ1-1; D might be TRBD1 (5 bases). With 4 bases removed from V and 4 bases from J, the gap between germline ends came to 11 bases. The CDR3 loop spans 13 amino acids. CDR1 and CDR2 (germline): SGHKS, YYEKEE (reference sequence). CDR3 region: CASSPGAGTEAFF. CDR3 nucleotide sequence: TGTGCCAGCAGCCCTGGGGCGGGCACTGAAGCTTTCTTT.

The gene calls are TRBV10-2 and TRBJ2-2; D unresolved. CDR1 and CDR2 from the germline V gene are WSHSY and SAAADI. CDR3 length: 16 amino acids. V was trimmed by 3 bases and J by 6 bases, leaving 17 bases between them. The CDR3 loop reads CASSERAVLIAGELFF. DNA for the CDR3: TGCGCCAGCAGTGAAAGGGCGGTCCTAATCGCCGGGGAGCTGTTTTTT.

The V call is TRBV19, the J call TRBJ1-1, with 8 positions matching TRBD1. Germline V gives CDR1 LNHDA, CDR2 SQIVND (reference sequence). The CDR3 has 16 residues. Losses at the gene ends were 6 bases for V and 5 bases for J; bases not matched to a gene: 14. The CDR3 region has the DNA TGTGCCAGTAGATACGGCCCAGGGGGCGACGGTACTGAAGCTTTCTTT. This translates into CASRYGPGGDGTEAFF.

The CDR3 DNA sequence: TGCAGCGTTGATAAGACTAGCGGATATAATGAGCAGTTCTTC. Its translation is CSVDKTSGYNEQFF. V usage is TRBV29-1 and J usage is TRBJ2-1; 9 bases align to TRBD2. CDR3 length: 14 amino acids. Germline V gene lookup returns CDR1 SQVTM and CDR2 ANQGSEA. J lost 7 bases, V lost 3 bases, and 7 bases had no gene match.

The CDR3 here is CASTLRGRGLSNTGELFF. The CDR3 nucleotides read TGTGCCAGCACCCTTAGGGGCAGGGGGCTATCGAACACCGGGGAGCTGTTTTTT. The chain couples TRBV27 to TRBJ2-2; 8 nucleotides match TRBD1. This CDR3 is built from 18 residues. Germline loops: CDR1 MNHEY, CDR2 SMNVEV (reference sequence). Trimming at V came to 7 bases and at J to 0 bases, leaving 13 bases not matched to a gene.

Regarding this clone: This same CDR3 is encoded by further DNA sequences in the sample. The chain couples TRBV6-5 to TRBJ1-1, with D unresolved. This CDR3 is 14 amino acids long. V lost 0 bases and J lost 0, with 5 bases in between. Germline CDR1 and CDR2: MNHEY and SVGAGI. CDR3 nucleotides: TGTGCCAGCAGTTACTCAAGAGTGAACACTGAAGCTTTCTTT. This translates into CASSYSRVNTEAFF.

V and J are TRBV7-8 and TRBJ2-1; D is undetermined. In germline, CDR1 is SGHVS, CDR2 FQNEAQ. This CDR3 is 15 amino acids long. V lost 6 bases and J 2 bases, leaving 14 bases between the germline ends. The CDR3 coding sequence is TGTGCCAGCAGGTGGTCGAGTGCCGCCTACAATGAGCAGTTCTTC. Translation: CASRWSSAAYNEQFF.

The J gene is TRBJ2-7, the V gene TRBV19; 7 bases are a match to TRBD2. Germline V lookup: CDR1 LNHDA, CDR2 SQIVND (reference sequence). Trimming removed 4 bases from V and 0 bases from J; junction bases left unmatched: 9. This CDR3 contains 16 residues. As DNA, the CDR3 is TGTGCCAGTAGTAGCGACAGCGGGGACTTCTCCTACGAGCAGTACTTC. Its protein product is CASSSDSGDFSYEQYF.